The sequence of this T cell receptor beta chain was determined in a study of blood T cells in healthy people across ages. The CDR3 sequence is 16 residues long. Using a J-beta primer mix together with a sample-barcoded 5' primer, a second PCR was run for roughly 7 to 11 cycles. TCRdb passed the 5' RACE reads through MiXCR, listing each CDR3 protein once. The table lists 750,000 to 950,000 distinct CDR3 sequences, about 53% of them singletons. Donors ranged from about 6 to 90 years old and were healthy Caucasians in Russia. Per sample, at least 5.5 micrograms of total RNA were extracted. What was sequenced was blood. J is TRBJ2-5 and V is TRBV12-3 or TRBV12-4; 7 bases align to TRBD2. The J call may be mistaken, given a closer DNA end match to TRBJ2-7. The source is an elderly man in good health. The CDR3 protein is CASSITAGAGVGEQYF. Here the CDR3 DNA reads TGTGCCAGCAGTATAACGGCTGGGGCGGGAGTAGGCGAGCAGTACTTC.